One and the same sample provided the 29 T cell receptor beta chains below, sequenced in a study of lymphopenia after photon versus proton radiotherapy. The method was immunoSEQ multiplex PCR; TCRdb's version includes in-frame clones alone and lacks a portion of them. The sample holds 50,000 or so clones, 92% seen once. This specimen consisted of peripheral blood, obtained from a patient treated with photon-based radiotherapy. These receptors originate from a woman in her 40s with cholangiocarcinoma.

CDR3 protein: CASSWGLAGGYQETQYF. Written as DNA, the CDR3 is TGCGCCAGCAGCTGGGGACTAGCGGGAGGGTACCAAGAGACCCAGTACTTC. V is TRBV5-1 and J is TRBJ2-5; 16 bases align to TRBD2. The CDR3 covers 17 residues. CDR1 is SGHRS, CDR2 YFSETQ, per germline. The V gene end was trimmed by 3 bases and the J gene end by 0 bases; junction bases not matched to a gene: 2.

This chain links TRBV28 with TRBJ1-5; D is unclear. Trimming removed 3 bases at V and 8 bases at J, with 14 bases between. Germline-derived CDR1 and CDR2 are MDHEN and SYDVKM. The CDR3 contains 14 residues. This CDR3 is CASSFFEANEPQHF. As DNA, the CDR3 is TGTGCCAGCAGTTTTTTCGAGGCTAATGAGCCCCAGCATTTT.

The chain has TRBV19 and TRBJ1-2; 8 bases are shared with TRBD1. Germline CDR1 and CDR2: LNHDA and SQIVND (reference sequence). CDR3 length: 12 residues. Germline trimming cut 6 bases from V and 6 bases from J; bases unmatched to any gene: 3. CDR3 region: CASSQDRDGYTF. For the CDR3, the DNA is TGTGCCAGTAGCCAGGACAGGGATGGCTACACCTTC.

The chain recombines TRBV7-2 with TRBJ1-1; D not certain. The V end lost 7 bases, the J end lost 4 bases, and 7 bases lay between the germline ends. The germline V gene encodes CDR1 SGHTA and CDR2 FQGNSA. The CDR3 spans 11 residues. The CDR3 reads CASTPGTEAFF. In DNA, the CDR3 is TGTGCCAGCACCCCTGGCACTGAAGCTTTCTTT.

The chain recombines TRBV28 with TRBJ2-1; 7 bases are a match to TRBD1. The CDR3 totals 13 residues. CDR1 is MDHEN, CDR2 SYDVKM, per germline. The trim removed 7 bases at V and 7 bases at J, leaving 7 bases unmatched. CDR3 coding DNA: TGTGCCAGCACCCCGCCAGGGGGAAATGAGCAGTTCTTC. Protein: CASTPPGGNEQFF.

CDR3 in amino acids: CASSLTILRQGNQETQYF. CDR3 in DNA: TGTGCCAGCAGCTTAACGATCTTAAGACAGGGCAATCAAGAGACCCAGTACTTC. The chain has TRBV5-6 and TRBJ2-5, with TRBD1 matching 7 bases. Germline V gives CDR1 SGHDT, CDR2 YYEEEE. CDR3 size: 18 residues. The junction had 15 bases not matched to a gene; V was cut back by 2 bases and J by 2 bases.

The chain is built from TRBV5-1 and TRBJ2-7; maybe TRBD2 (6 bases). This CDR3 is 15 amino acids long. Germline loops: CDR1 SGHRS, CDR2 YFSETQ. With 0 bases removed from V and 1 base from J, the gap between germline ends came to 11 bases. The CDR3 loop reads CASSLVEGRSYEQYF. CDR3 sequence (DNA): TGCGCCAGCAGCTTGGTGGAGGGTCGGTCCTACGAGCAGTACTTC.

This rearrangement joins TRBV19 to TRBJ1-1; 7 bases map to TRBD1. V lost 4 bases, J lost 1 base, and 3 bases stayed unmatched. Germline V gives CDR1 LNHDA, CDR2 SQIVND (reference sequence). This CDR3 is built from 14 residues. CDR3 DNA sequence: TGTGCCAGTAGTACCCGGGACAGGAACACTGAAGCTTTCTTT. It translates to CASSTRDRNTEAFF.

The sample holds a few counts of this clone. J is TRBJ1-2 and V is TRBV27; D call uncertain. V lost 6 bases and J 4 bases, leaving 9 bases between the germline ends. The CDR3 contains 12 residues. The germline V gene encodes CDR1 MNHEY and CDR2 SMNVEV (reference sequence). The CDR3 loop is CASRTGTYGYTF. The CDR3 DNA sequence: TGTGCCAGCAGAACGGGAACCTATGGCTACACCTTC.

In this sample, this clone turned up once. The gene calls are TRBV6-1 and TRBJ1-3; a weak D match, TRBD1 (6 bases). From germline, CDR1 is MNHNS and CDR2 SASEGT. The ends were cut back, 9 bases at V and 2 bases at J, with 11 bases in the middle. CDR3 length: 13 amino acids. CDR3 DNA sequence: TGTGCCAGTCTTAGGGGGGCTGGAAACACCATATATTTT. Protein product: CASLRGAGNTIYF.

The rearrangement joins TRBV19 to TRBJ2-7; 8 bases match TRBD1. Germline values: CDR1 LNHDA, CDR2 SQIVND (reference sequence). This CDR3 spans 15 amino acids. The V and J ends lost 7 bases and 1 base, in that order; junction bases with no gene match: 9. Here the CDR3 reads CASTDRGGSSYEQYF. The CDR3 nucleotides are TGTGCCAGTACCGACAGGGGCGGTAGTTCCTACGAGCAGTACTTC.

The gene calls are TRBV6-6 and TRBJ1-2; a possible D gene is TRBD1 (5 bases). Deletions cut 6 bases from V and 0 bases from J, with 14 bases between. The CDR3 has 15 amino acids. The germline V gene has CDR1 MNHNY and CDR2 SVGAGI (reference sequence). The DNA of the CDR3 is TGTGCCAGCAGGACAGTTGATGCGCCTAACTATGGCTACACCTTC. Translating it yields CASRTVDAPNYGYTF.

The CDR3 loop is CASRGQPTNEKLFF. In DNA form, the CDR3 reads TGTGCCAGCAGGGGACAGCCAACTAATGAAAAACTGTTTTTT. The chain employs TRBV2 and TRBJ1-4, with 7 bases that match TRBD1. The CDR3 is 14 residues long. V lost 6 bases to trimming and J lost 0 bases; unmatched junction nucleotides: 1. Germline V gene data show CDR1 as SNHLY and CDR2 as FYNNEI.

A single count supports this clone. J is TRBJ2-1 and V is TRBV30; the match to TRBD2 covers 12 bases. The CDR3 runs 17 residues. CDR1 and CDR2 (germline): GTSNPN, SVGIG (reference sequence). Trimming cost V 0 bases and J 4 bases; bases outside gene matches: 7. The CDR3 bases are TGTGCCTGGAGTGTCCCCCCGACTAGCGGGAGTTACAATGAGCAGTTCTTC. Its protein is CAWSVPPTSGSYNEQFF.

The chain uses TRBV5-6 and TRBJ1-5; the match to TRBD1 covers 10 bases. The CDR3 is 16 residues long. V lost 1 base, J lost 7 bases, and 8 bases stayed unmatched. Germline V gene data show CDR1 as SGHDT and CDR2 as YYEEEE. The CDR3: CASSLLEAGQGQPQHF. The DNA of the CDR3 is TGTGCCAGCAGCTTGTTGGAAGCGGGACAGGGGCAGCCCCAGCATTTT.

This clone came up once. The V and J genes are TRBV18 and TRBJ1-1; D gene uncertain. Germline loops: CDR1 KGHSH, CDR2 LQKENI. V lost 6 bases to trimming and J lost 1 base, with 18 bases between them. The CDR3 runs 16 residues. CDR3 residues: CASSRFLLGGNTEAFF. The CDR3 nucleotides read TGTGCCAGCTCCCGCTTTTTGCTGGGCGGGAACACTGAAGCTTTCTTT. The complete variable domain, with remaining parts taken from reference TRBV18 and TRBJ1-1, reads NAGVMQNPRHLVRRRGQEARLRCSPMKGHSHVYWYRQLPEEGLKFMVYLQKENIIDESGMPKERFSAEFPKEGPSILRIQQVVRGDSAAYFCASSRFLLGGNTEAFFGQGTRLTVV.

The chain is built from TRBV25-1 and TRBJ2-3; 8 nucleotides match TRBD2. The CDR3 spans 14 residues. Germline V lookup: CDR1 MGHDK, CDR2 SYGVNS. J lost 4 bases, V lost 8 bases, and 8 bases had no gene match. CDR3 protein: CASSGAGGPDTQYF. The CDR3 DNA is TGTGCCAGCTCTGGGGCGGGAGGCCCAGATACGCAGTATTTT.

The chain links TRBV2 to TRBJ2-2; a possible D gene is TRBD2 (6 bases). This CDR3 has 14 amino acids. Germline CDR1 is SNHLY and CDR2 is FYNNEI. V lost 5 bases and J lost 10, with 17 bases in between. The CDR3 DNA reads TGTGCCAGCAGTATGACTAGGTTCCAGCTGGAGCTGTTTTTT. Translation gives CASSMTRFQLELFF.

This rearrangement joins TRBV29-1 to TRBJ2-1; 9 bases agree with TRBD2. In germline, CDR1 is SQVTM, CDR2 ANQGSEA. This CDR3 spans 16 amino acids. V was pared by 3 bases and J by 0 bases, with 6 bases of the junction left unmatched. The CDR3 loop reads CSVDGISGSSYNEQFF. CDR3 bases: TGCAGCGTTGACGGTATTAGCGGGAGCTCCTACAATGAGCAGTTCTTC.

The rearrangement links TRBV9 to TRBJ2-3; 15 bases are shared with TRBD2. The CDR3 runs to 18 residues. V was pared by 1 base and J by 3 bases, with 6 bases of the junction left unmatched. Germline values: CDR1 SGDLS, CDR2 YYNGEE. In DNA, the CDR3 is TGTGCCAGCAGCGTAAGGACTAGCGGGGGGGCCGGGACAGATACGCAGTATTTT. Amino acids: CASSVRTSGGAGTDTQYF.

This rearrangement joins TRBV5-1 to TRBJ2-3; possibly TRBD2 for D (5 bases). The CDR3 covers 18 residues. The V and J ends lost 0 bases and 9 bases respectively, with 26 bases between them. Germline V gene sequence: CDR1 SGHRS, CDR2 YFSETQ. In DNA, the CDR3 is TGCGCCAGCAGCTTGGGGAGAACGGAGGAGCCATCACAGATAACGCAGTATTTT. Residues: CASSLGRTEEPSQITQYF.

The chain joins TRBV5-1 to TRBJ2-7; the match to TRBD1 covers 9 bases. CDR3 length equals 18 residues. V was clipped by 0 bases and J by 5 bases; unmatched bases: 15. Germline CDR1 reads SGHRS; CDR2 reads YFSETQ. Written as DNA, the CDR3 is TGCGCCAGCAGCTTGGGGTGGCCCGGACAGGGGCTTGACCACGAGCAGTACTTC. Protein product: CASSLGWPGQGLDHEQYF.

V is TRBV5-6 and J is TRBJ2-4, with a weak D call TRBD2 (6 bases). Germline V gene sequence: CDR1 SGHDT, CDR2 YYEEEE. Trimming shortened V by 4 bases and J by 5 bases, and 16 bases separated the two germline ends. This CDR3 spans 15 amino acids. The CDR3 region is CASSRRLGLENIQYF. In DNA, the CDR3 is TGTGCCAGCAGCCGTCGACTAGGGCTGGAAAACATTCAGTACTTC.

The chain couples TRBV2 to TRBJ1-2; 8 positions agree with TRBD1. This CDR3 is 16 amino acids long. V was clipped by 5 bases and J by 6 bases; unmatched bases: 14. Germline CDR1 and CDR2: SNHLY and FYNNEI. The DNA of the CDR3 is TGTGCCAGCAGTACCAGCAGTCCCGGGACAGGAGATGGCTACACCTTC. Amino acid sequence: CASSTSSPGTGDGYTF. The full variable domain, in which reference TRBV2 and TRBJ1-2 provide the parts outside the CDR3, is EPEVTQTPSHQVTQMGQEVILRCVPISNHLYFYWYRQILGQKVEFLVSFYNNEISEKSEIFDDQFSVERPDGSNFTLKIRSTKLEDSAMYFCASSTSSPGTGDGYTFGSGTRLTVV.

This rearrangement joins TRBV10-3 to TRBJ1-5; possibly TRBD1 for D (6 bases). Trimming took off 3 bases at V and 2 bases at J, with 11 bases between the two ends. Per the germline V gene, CDR1 is ENHRY and CDR2 is SYGVKD. CDR3 length: 15 amino acids. The CDR3 protein is CAISDRSGGNQPQHF. For the CDR3, the DNA is TGTGCCATCAGTGACCGATCAGGGGGCAATCAGCCCCAGCATTTT.

V and J are TRBV30 and TRBJ2-2; D is unresolved. The germline CDR1 and CDR2 sequences are GTSNPN and SVGIG (reference sequence). CDR3 length: 14 residues. Trimming took 3 bases from V and 2 from J, leaving 10 bases between them. The CDR3 nucleotides are TGTGCCTGGAGCCAACCGTTTAACACCGGGGAGCTGTTTTTT. Translated, it gives CAWSQPFNTGELFF.

The chain couples TRBV13 to TRBJ2-1; TRBD2 is a possible D gene (6 bases). V dropped 4 bases and J dropped 2 bases, with 12 bases sitting between them. Germline assignment: CDR1 PRHDT and CDR2 FYEKMQ (reference sequence). The CDR3 loop spans 15 amino acids. The CDR3 DNA follows: TGTGCCAGCAGCTCCGAGGAGGGACCCTACAATGAGCAGTTCTTC. Its protein product is CASSSEEGPYNEQFF.

Notes on this clone: The sample carries other DNA sequences with the same CDR3. This sequence joins TRBV29-1 and TRBJ1-1, with D unresolved. The CDR3 runs 12 residues. V dropped 4 bases and J dropped 2 bases, with 8 bases sitting between them. Germline V lookup: CDR1 SQVTM, CDR2 ANQGSEA. CDR3 bases: TGCAGCGTTGTCTGGGGAAACACTGAAGCTTTCTTT. As protein: CSVVWGNTEAFF.

This chain joins TRBV7-9 and TRBJ1-1; a weak D match, TRBD1 (6 bases). The CDR3 covers 17 residues. V was trimmed by 2 bases and J by 2 bases, leaving 18 bases between them. CDR1 and CDR2 from the germline V gene are SEHNR and FQNEAQ (reference sequence). The CDR3 spells CASSLIQWAGENTEAFF. As DNA, the CDR3 is TGTGCCAGCAGCTTAATTCAATGGGCAGGGGAAAACACTGAAGCTTTCTTT.